This T cell receptor beta chain was retrieved from a study of shared clonotypes between healthy human individuals. The study, taken as a whole, reports: Clonotypes shared by all four donors outscored non-shared clonotypes in generation probability.

TCRdb's copy holds only in-frame clones and misses some; the assay was immunoSEQ multiplex PCR. The sample holds 950,000 to 1,100,000 clones, more than 75% seen once. This CDR3 is built from 13 residues. V was clipped by 2 bases and J by 9 bases, with 11 bases between them. The germline CDR1 and CDR2 sequences are SEHNR and FQNEAQ (reference sequence). Donors were healthy HIV-negative adults without recent acute infections or vaccinations. On this clone: Its target is unknown.

Sequencing input: memory CD4+ T cells from PBMCs. The subset denotes: CD45RA-negative fraction. The rearrangement links TRBV7-9 to TRBJ2-1; no reliable D call. This receptor was identified in a man aged 18 to 29 in good health. Some clones in this sample may be carry-over from other donors' samples. In DNA, the CDR3 is TGTGCCAGCAGCTTAAACAGTCTCGGTGAGCAGTTCTTC. This codes for CASSLNSLGEQFF.